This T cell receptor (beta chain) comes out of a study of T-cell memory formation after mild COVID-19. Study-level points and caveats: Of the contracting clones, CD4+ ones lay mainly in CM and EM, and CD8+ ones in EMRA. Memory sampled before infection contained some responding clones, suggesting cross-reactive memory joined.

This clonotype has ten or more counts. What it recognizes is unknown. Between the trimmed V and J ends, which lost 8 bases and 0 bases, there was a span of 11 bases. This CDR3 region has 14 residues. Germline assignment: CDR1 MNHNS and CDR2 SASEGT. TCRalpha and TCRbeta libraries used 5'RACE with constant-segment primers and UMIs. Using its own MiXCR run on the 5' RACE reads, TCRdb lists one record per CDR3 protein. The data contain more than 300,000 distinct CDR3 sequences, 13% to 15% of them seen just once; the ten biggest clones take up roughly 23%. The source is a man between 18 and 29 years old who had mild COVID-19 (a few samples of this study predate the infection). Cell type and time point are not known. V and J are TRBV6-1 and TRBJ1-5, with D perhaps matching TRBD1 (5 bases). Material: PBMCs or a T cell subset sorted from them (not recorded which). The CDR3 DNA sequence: TGTGCCAGCTATGCCGGGGCTAGCAATCAGCCCCAGCATTTT. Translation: CASYAGASNQPQHF.